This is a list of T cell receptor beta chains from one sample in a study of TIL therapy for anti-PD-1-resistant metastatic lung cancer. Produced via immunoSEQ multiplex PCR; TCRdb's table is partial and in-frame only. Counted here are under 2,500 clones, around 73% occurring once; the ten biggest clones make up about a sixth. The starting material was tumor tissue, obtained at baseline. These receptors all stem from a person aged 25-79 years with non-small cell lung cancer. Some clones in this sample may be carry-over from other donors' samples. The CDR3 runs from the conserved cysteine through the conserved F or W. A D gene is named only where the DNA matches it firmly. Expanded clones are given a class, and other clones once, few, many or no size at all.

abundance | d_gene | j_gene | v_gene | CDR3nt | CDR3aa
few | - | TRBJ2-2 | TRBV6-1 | TGTGCCAGCAGGGACCTCGGGGAGCTGTTTTTT | CASRDLGELFF
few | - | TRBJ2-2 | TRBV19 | TGTGCCAGTAGTATGGTCCACACCGGGGAGCTGTTTTTT | CASSMVHTGELFF
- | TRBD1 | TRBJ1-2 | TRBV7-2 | TGTGCCAGCAGCCCAGGGACTGGGGCAGGGGGTAACTATGGCTACACCTTC | CASSPGTGAGGNYGYTF
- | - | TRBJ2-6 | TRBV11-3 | TGTGCCAGCAGCTATGTCTCTGGGGCCAACGTCCTGACTTTC | CASSYVSGANVLTF
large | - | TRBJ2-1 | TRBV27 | TGTGCCAGCAGTCTCACGGGGGGCTTTGAGCAGTTCTTC | CASSLTGGFEQFF
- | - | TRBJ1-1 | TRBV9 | TGTGCCAGCAGCGTAGGAGTGACGGGCGGGAACACTGAAGCTTTCTTT | CASSVGVTGGNTEAFF
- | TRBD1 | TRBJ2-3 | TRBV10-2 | TGCGCCAGCAAGCCCCTGGACAGGACAGATACGCAGTATTTT | CASKPLDRTDTQYF
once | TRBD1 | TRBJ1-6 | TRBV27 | TGTGCCAGCAGTTTATCTAGGACAGGGCGAGGTTCACCCCTCCACTTT | CASSLSRTGRGSPLHF
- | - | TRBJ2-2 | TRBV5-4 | TGTGCCAGCAGCTTGATCGCCACCGGGGAGCTGTTTTTT | CASSLIATGELFF
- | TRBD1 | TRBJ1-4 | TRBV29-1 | TGCAGCGTTGCCAGACAGGGTTTTAATGAAAAACTGTTTTTT | CSVARQGFNEKLFF
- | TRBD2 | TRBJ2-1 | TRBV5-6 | TGTGCCAGCAGCTTGATGTTTAGGTCTAGCGGGGAACGGGGGGAGCAGTTCTTC | CASSLMFRSSGERGEQFF
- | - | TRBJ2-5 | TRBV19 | TGTGCCAGTAGCAGGGACAAAGAGACCCAGTACTTC | CASSRDKETQYF
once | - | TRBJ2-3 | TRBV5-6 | TGTGCCAGCAGCTCCGGTAGCAGACAAGTCACAGATACGCAGTATTTT | CASSSGSRQVTDTQYF
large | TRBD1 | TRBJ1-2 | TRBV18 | TGTGCCAGCTCACCGGGGGGCGCGGTCAGGGGGCATGGCTACACCTTC | CASSPGGAVRGHGYTF
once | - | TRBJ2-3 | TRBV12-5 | TGTGCTAGTGGCCGAACCGACGGGACTAGCACAGATACGCAGTATTTT | CASGRTDGTSTDTQYF
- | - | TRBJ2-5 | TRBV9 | TGTGCCAGCAGCGGCGGGGTTTTGGAGACCCAGTACTTC | CASSGGVLETQYF
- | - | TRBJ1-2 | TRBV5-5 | TGCGCCAGCAGCCAAGGCTTCAGTCAGTCCTATGGCTACACCTTC | CASSQGFSQSYGYTF
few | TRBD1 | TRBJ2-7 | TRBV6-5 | TGTGCCAGCAGTCCTGGACAGGGGGCCCACGAGCAGTACTTC | CASSPGQGAHEQYF
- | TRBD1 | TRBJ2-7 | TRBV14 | TGTGCCAGCAGCCAAGCAGGGACAGGGATCTACGAGCAGTACTTC | CASSQAGTGIYEQYF
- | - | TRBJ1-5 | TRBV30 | TGTGCCTGGAGTGTTGACGGGCTGGAGCCCCAGCATTTT | CAWSVDGLEPQHF
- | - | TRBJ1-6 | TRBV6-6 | TGTGCCAGCAACCACCCGACACGTTATTCACCCCTCCACTTT | CASNHPTRYSPLHF
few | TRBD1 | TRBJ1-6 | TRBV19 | TGTGCCAGTCAGGACAGGCTTAATTCACCCCTCCACTTT | CASQDRLNSPLHF
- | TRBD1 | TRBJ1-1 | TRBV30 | TGTGCCTGGGGTAGGATTCGGACCAGGGGGCAGTTGAACGCTGAAGCTTTCTTT | CAWGRIRTRGQLNAEAFF
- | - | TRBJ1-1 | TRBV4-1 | TGCGCCAGCAGCCTTTTCAGGGACAATGAAGCTTTCTTT | CASSLFRDNEAFF
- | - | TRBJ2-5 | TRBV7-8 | TGTGCCAGCAGTCCCAGCGGGACATGGGGAGAGACCCAGTACTTC | CASSPSGTWGETQYF
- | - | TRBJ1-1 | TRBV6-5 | TGTGCCAGCAGTTACAATGGGTTGAACACTGAAGCTTTCTTT | CASSYNGLNTEAFF
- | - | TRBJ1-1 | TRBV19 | TGTGCCAGTAAAATCTTTCTGGGGGCCAACACTGAAGCTTTCTTT | CASKIFLGANTEAFF
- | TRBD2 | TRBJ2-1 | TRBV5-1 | TGCGCCAGCAGCTTGGCCGCGGGGACTAGCGGGAAGAGTGAGCAGTTCTTC | CASSLAAGTSGKSEQFF
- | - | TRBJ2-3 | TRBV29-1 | TGCAGCGTTGAAGTAGCGGCTAGCACAGATACGCAGTATTTT | CSVEVAASTDTQYF
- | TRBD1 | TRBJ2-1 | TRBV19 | TGTGCCAGTGGTATAGATTCGGGGACAGGGACCTACAATGAGCAGTTCTTC | CASGIDSGTGTYNEQFF
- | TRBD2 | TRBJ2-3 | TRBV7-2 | TGTGCCAGCAGCTTAGCTCAAAGCGGGGGGCTAAGCACAGATACGCAGTATTTT | CASSLAQSGGLSTDTQYF
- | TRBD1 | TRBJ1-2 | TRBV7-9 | TGTGCCAGCAGCTTAACAAAACAGGGGGGCTATGGCTACACCTTC | CASSLTKQGGYGYTF
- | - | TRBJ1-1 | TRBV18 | TGTGCCAGCTCACCATCGAGAACAGCAAACACTGAAGCTTTCTTT | CASSPSRTANTEAFF
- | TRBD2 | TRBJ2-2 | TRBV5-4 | TGTGCCAGCAGCTCGGGACTAGCGGGGACCAACACCGGGGAGCTGTTTTTT | CASSSGLAGTNTGELFF
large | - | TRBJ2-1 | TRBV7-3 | TGTGCCAGCAGCCTCGATCCGGGGAGCTCCTACAATGAGCAGTTCTTC | CASSLDPGSSYNEQFF
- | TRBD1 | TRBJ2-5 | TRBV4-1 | TGCGCCAGCAGCCAAGCCAGGGGGCGCGAAGAGACCCAGTACTTC | CASSQARGREETQYF
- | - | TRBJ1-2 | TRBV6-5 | TGTGCCAGCAGTCCAACACAGGAGTCCTATGGCTACACCTTC | CASSPTQESYGYTF
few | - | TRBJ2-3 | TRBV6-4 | TGTGCCAGCAGCGGGGGCAGGGATGAAGATACGCAGTATTTT | CASSGGRDEDTQYF
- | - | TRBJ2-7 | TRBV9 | TGTGCCAGCAGCGTACTTAGCAGTTCCTACGAGCAGTACTTC | CASSVLSSSYEQYF
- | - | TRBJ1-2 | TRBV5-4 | TGTGCCAGCAGCCCACAGACAGGCCGGTATGGCTACACCTTC | CASSPQTGRYGYTF
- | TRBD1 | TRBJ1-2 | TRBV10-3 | TGTGCCATCAGGGGGACAGGGGGCGCGAGCTCTTTCCTCTTC | CAIRGTGGASSFLF
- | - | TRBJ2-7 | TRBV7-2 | TGTGCCAGCAGCCCCGGATTTAGCAAACACTACGAGCAGTACTTC | CASSPGFSKHYEQYF
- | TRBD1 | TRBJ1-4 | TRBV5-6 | TGTGCCAGCAGCGTGGACAGGGTCGGGGAACTGTTTTTT | CASSVDRVGELFF
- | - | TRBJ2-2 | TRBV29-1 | TGCAGCGTTGATAAATCCGGGGAGCTGTTTTTT | CSVDKSGELFF
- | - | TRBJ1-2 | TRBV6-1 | TGTGCCAGCAGTGACCAGGCCGCAAGGGGCTACACCTTC | CASSDQAARGYTF
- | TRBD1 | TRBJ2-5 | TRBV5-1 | TGCGCCAGCAGTCGTGGTTCGGCACAGGGGGTTGGTGAGACCCAGTACTTC | CASSRGSAQGVGETQYF
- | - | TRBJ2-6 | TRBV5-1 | TGCGCCAGCAGCTTCACTGGCAGCGTCGTCTCTGGGGCCAACGTCCTGACTTTC | CASSFTGSVVSGANVLTF
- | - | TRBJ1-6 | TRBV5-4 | TGTGCCAGCAGCTTGGGAACAGGAAAAGTTGGACCCCTCCACTTT | CASSLGTGKVGPLHF
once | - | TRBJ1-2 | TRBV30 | TGTGCGGGTGGACAGAACTATGGCTACACCTTC | CAGGQNYGYTF
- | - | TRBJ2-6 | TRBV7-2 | TGTGCCAGCAGCTTTAGCGTCTCTGGGGCCAACGTCCTGACTTTC | CASSFSVSGANVLTF
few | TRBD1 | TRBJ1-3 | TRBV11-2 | TGTGCCAGCAGCTCTACAGGGGCCGGAAACACCATATATTTT | CASSSTGAGNTIYF
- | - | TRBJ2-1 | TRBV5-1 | TGCGCCAGCAGCTTGGGTGGGGGGTACAATGAGCAGTTCTTC | CASSLGGGYNEQFF
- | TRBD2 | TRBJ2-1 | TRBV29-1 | TGCAGCGTTGTACTAGCGGGGAATGAGCAGTTCTTC | CSVVLAGNEQFF
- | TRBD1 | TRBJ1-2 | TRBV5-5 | TGTGCCAGCAGTTTACAGGGGGCTGGCCGGGGCTACACCTTC | CASSLQGAGRGYTF
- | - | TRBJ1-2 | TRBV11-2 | TGTGCCAGCAGCTTAGATCGACAGTCACAAGGCTCGTATGGCTACACCTTC | CASSLDRQSQGSYGYTF
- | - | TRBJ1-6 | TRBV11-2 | TGTGCCAGCAGCTTAGCAGGGTATAATTCACCCCTCCACTTT | CASSLAGYNSPLHF
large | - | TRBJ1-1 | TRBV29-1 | TGCAGCGCCAAGGACAGTGAAGCTTTCTTT | CSAKDSEAFF